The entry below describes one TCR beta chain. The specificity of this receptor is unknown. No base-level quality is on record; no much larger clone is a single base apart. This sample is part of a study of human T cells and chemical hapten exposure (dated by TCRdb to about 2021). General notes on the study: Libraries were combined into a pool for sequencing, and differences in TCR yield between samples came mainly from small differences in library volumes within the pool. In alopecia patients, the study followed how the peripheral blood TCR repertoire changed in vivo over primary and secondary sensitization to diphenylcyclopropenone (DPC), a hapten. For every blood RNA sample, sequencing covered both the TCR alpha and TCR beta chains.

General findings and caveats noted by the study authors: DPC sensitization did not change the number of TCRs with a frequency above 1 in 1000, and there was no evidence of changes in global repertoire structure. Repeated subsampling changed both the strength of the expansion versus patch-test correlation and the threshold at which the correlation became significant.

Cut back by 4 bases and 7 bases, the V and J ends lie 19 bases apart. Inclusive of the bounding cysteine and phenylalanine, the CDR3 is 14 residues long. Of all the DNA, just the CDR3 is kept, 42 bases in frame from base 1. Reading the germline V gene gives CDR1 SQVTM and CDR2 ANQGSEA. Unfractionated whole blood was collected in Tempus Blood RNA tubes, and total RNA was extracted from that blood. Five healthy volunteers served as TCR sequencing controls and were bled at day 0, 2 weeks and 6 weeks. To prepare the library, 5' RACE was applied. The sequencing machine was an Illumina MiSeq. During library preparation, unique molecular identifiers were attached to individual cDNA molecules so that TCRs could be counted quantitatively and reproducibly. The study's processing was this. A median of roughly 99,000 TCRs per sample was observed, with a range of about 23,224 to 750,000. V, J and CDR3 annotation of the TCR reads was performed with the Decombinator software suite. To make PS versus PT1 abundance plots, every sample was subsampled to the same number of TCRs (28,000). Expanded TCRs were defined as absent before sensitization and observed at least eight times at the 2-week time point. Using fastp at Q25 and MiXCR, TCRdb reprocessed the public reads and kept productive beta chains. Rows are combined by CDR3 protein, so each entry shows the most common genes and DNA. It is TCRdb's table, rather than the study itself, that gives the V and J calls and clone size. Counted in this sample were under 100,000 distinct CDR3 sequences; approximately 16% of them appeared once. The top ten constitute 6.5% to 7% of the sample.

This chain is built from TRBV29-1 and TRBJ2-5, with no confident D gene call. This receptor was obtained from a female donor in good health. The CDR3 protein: CSVVGSSVVGTQYF. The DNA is TGCAGCGTTGTCGGGTCATCAGTAGTGGGGACCCAGTACTTC. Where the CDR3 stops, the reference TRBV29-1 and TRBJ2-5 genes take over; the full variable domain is SAVISQKPSRDICQRGTSLTIQCQVDSQVTMMFWYRQQPGQSLTLIATANQGSEATYESGFVIDKFPISRPNLTFSTLTVSNMSPEDSSIYLCSVVGSSVVGTQYFGPGTRLLVL.